Listed below are T cell receptor beta chains from one sample, sequenced in a study of blood T cell repertoires in COVID-19. Sequencing was performed with immunoSEQ multiplex PCR; in TCRdb, only in-frame clones are kept and a portion is missing. The sample includes 500,000 to 600,000 clones, 85% to 90% of them seen just once. Sequenced: peripheral blood. The receptors shown here come from a woman in her forties or fifties with COVID-19, enrolled during active disease. Both conserved end residues are part of each CDR3. Each record gives: V gene, J gene, clone size, D gene, CDR3 DNA, CDR3 protein. The D gene is left open where the match is weak. Clone size is given for some rows only: seen once, a few or many times, or a class if the clone is expanded.

TRBV18	TRBJ1-3	NA	NA	TGTGCCAGCTCACTCCCGACAGCCGGTGGGAACACCATATATTTT	CASSLPTAGGNTIYF
TRBV10-3	TRBJ1-1	NA	NA	TGTGCCACCACGGGACAAGACATGAACACTGAAGCTTTCTTT	CATTGQDMNTEAFF
TRBV7-9	TRBJ2-7	few	TRBD2	TGTGCCAGCAGCTTAGAGGTAGCGGGGGAGGGGGAGCAGTACTTC	CASSLEVAGEGEQYF
TRBV9	TRBJ2-7	NA	TRBD1	TGTGCCAGCAGCGCGACAGGGGGCATGGGCGACGAGCAGTACTTC	CASSATGGMGDEQYF
TRBV3-1/TRBV3-2	TRBJ2-1	NA	NA	TGTGCCAGCAGCCACTCCACAGGGCTGAGGGACAATGAGCAGTTCTTC	CASSHSTGLRDNEQFF
TRBV5-8	TRBJ1-1	NA	NA	TGTGCCAGCAGCTGGGAGGGCACGATGAACACTGAAGCTTTCTTT	CASSWEGTMNTEAFF
TRBV5-1	TRBJ2-7	NA	NA	TGCGCCAGCAGCTTGGGCGACTACGAGCAGTACTTC	CASSLGDYEQYF
TRBV7-8	TRBJ2-1	NA	TRBD2	TGTGCCAGCAGCTTAGTCCCGACTAGCGGGGGGACCTACAATGAGCAGTTCTTC	CASSLVPTSGGTYNEQFF
TRBV28	TRBJ1-4	NA	NA	TGTGCCAGCAGTTTAAGGGGGATCAGCTGGGCAACTAATGAAAAACTGTTTTTT	CASSLRGISWATNEKLFF
TRBV11-2	TRBJ2-1	once	TRBD2	TGTGCCAGCAGTCGGGGGGGCCTGAATGAGCAGTTCTTC	CASSRGGLNEQFF
TRBV6-6	TRBJ2-1	NA	NA	TGTGCCAGCAGTTACCCGCAGAACAATGAGCAGTTCTTC	CASSYPQNNEQFF
TRBV5-4	TRBJ2-7	NA	TRBD1	TGTGCCAGCAGCTTACAGGGGGCGGGCGACGAGCAGTACTTC	CASSLQGAGDEQYF
TRBV2	TRBJ2-7	few	TRBD1	TGTGCCAGCGGGGGACAGGGAATCTACGAGCAGTACTTC	CASGGQGIYEQYF
TRBV5-6	TRBJ2-3	NA	TRBD1	TGTGCCAGCAGTCCCGGGACAGCACACACAGATACGCAGTATTTT	CASSPGTAHTDTQYF
TRBV7-9	TRBJ1-4	NA	NA	TGTGCCAGCAGCTTAAGCCTAGTTAATGAAAAACTGTTTTTT	CASSLSLVNEKLFF
TRBV3-1/TRBV3-2	TRBJ2-1	NA	NA	TGTGCCAGCAGCCAAGAATGGCTCCCCAGTTCCTACAATGAGCAGTTCTTC	CASSQEWLPSSYNEQFF
TRBV6-1	TRBJ1-5	NA	TRBD1	TGTGCCAGCAGTGATAACAGGGGTAGCAATCAGCCCCAGCATTTT	CASSDNRGSNQPQHF
TRBV3-1/TRBV3-2	TRBJ2-7	NA	NA	TGTGCCAGCAGCCTAAGTGGCGGGGCGGCCTACGAGCAGTACTTC	CASSLSGGAAYEQYF
TRBV2	TRBJ1-2	few	TRBD1	TGTGCCAGCAGTCCGGGACAGGGGGGGTTTGGCTACACCTTC	CASSPGQGGFGYTF
TRBV7-8	TRBJ1-1	few	NA	TGTGCCAGCAGCTCGGACAGGAACACTGAAGCTTTCTTT	CASSSDRNTEAFF
TRBV11-2	TRBJ2-3	once	NA	TGTGCCAGCAGCCATAACCCTTCAGGGTCCGATACGCAGTATTTT	CASSHNPSGSDTQYF
TRBV19	TRBJ2-1	few	TRBD1	TGTGCCAGTAGTGTGACAGGGGGCAATGAGCAGTTCTTC	CASSVTGGNEQFF
TRBV29-1	TRBJ2-7	NA	TRBD1	TGCAGCGTTGTGGACAGGGGGCAAGAGCAGTACTTC	CSVVDRGQEQYF
TRBV27	TRBJ1-6	few	NA	TGTGCCAGCAGTTCCCTCTTAAATTCACCCCTCCACTTT	CASSSLLNSPLHF
TRBV6-5	TRBJ2-2	NA	NA	TGTGCCAGCGGAGGAGCTACCTCGCGTACCGGGGAGCTGTTTTTT	CASGGATSRTGELFF
TRBV7-8	TRBJ2-2	NA	TRBD2	TGTGCCAGCAGCTTACTAGCGGGGGCCCCGAGGACCGGGGAGCTGTTTTTT	CASSLLAGAPRTGELFF
TRBV6-5	TRBJ1-2	NA	NA	TGTGCCAGCAGGCTCTCAGGCGGGAACTATGGCTACACCTTC	CASRLSGGNYGYTF
TRBV11-3	TRBJ2-1	NA	NA	TGTGCCAGCAGCTTTAGCCGGAATAATGAGCAGTTCTTC	CASSFSRNNEQFF
TRBV6-5	TRBJ1-5	NA	TRBD1	TGTGCCAGCAGTTGGACAGGGGGCGGCAATCAGCCCCAGCATTTT	CASSWTGGGNQPQHF
TRBV3-1/TRBV3-2	TRBJ2-1	NA	TRBD2	TGTGCCAGCAGCCAAGAACTAGCGCAAAATGAGCAGTTCTTC	CASSQELAQNEQFF
TRBV5-1	TRBJ2-7	NA	TRBD1	TGCGCCAGCAGCCCGGCGGGACAGGGGGCCTACGAGCAGTACTTC	CASSPAGQGAYEQYF
TRBV14	TRBJ1-4	NA	NA	TGTGCCAGCAGCCAGCCCCATCCCCGGGGTGAAAAACTGTTTTTT	CASSQPHPRGEKLFF
TRBV6-2/TRBV6-3	TRBJ1-1	NA	NA	TGTGCCAGCAGTTACAGGGGAGGGGGCACTGAAGCTTTCTTT	CASSYRGGGTEAFF
TRBV5-8	TRBJ1-4	few	TRBD1	TGTGCCAGCAGCCGGAGGACAGGGGGCAGTGAAAAACTGTTTTTT	CASSRRTGGSEKLFF
TRBV24-1	TRBJ2-2	NA	NA	TGTGCCACCAGTGATTGGACTCTCAACACCGGGGAGCTGTTTTTT	CATSDWTLNTGELFF
TRBV19	TRBJ2-7	NA	TRBD1	TGTGCCAGTAGTCCGTATCCGGGACAGGGGGACGAGCAGTACTTC	CASSPYPGQGDEQYF
TRBV7-9	TRBJ2-7	few	TRBD1	TGTGCCAGCAGCACGACAGGGGTATCCTACGAGCAGTACTTC	CASSTTGVSYEQYF
TRBV19	TRBJ1-3	few	TRBD1	TGTGCCAGTAGGTTTGGGACAGCCTATGGAAACACCATATATTTT	CASRFGTAYGNTIYF
TRBV27	TRBJ2-7	NA	TRBD1	TGTGCCAGCAGTTTATCTCGGGACAGCTCCTACGAGCAGTACTTC	CASSLSRDSSYEQYF
TRBV4-1	TRBJ2-1	NA	NA	TGCGCCAGCAGCCTCTCCAGGGACAACTACAATGAGCAGTTCTTC	CASSLSRDNYNEQFF
TRBV2	TRBJ1-2	NA	NA	TGTGCCAGCAGAACAGCATCCTATGGCTACACCTTC	CASRTASYGYTF
TRBV12-3/TRBV12-4	TRBJ2-7	NA	NA	TGTGCCAGCAGTTCGGACAGAGAGGACGAGCAGTACTTC	CASSSDREDEQYF
TRBV7-3	TRBJ1-1	NA	NA	TGTGCCAGCAGCGCGAACGGGTGGGGCAGGGGATTCACTGAAGCTTTCTTT	CASSANGWGRGFTEAFF
TRBV4-1	TRBJ1-2	NA	NA	TGCGCCAGCAGTCGCACAGGGCAAGGCTACACCTTC	CASSRTGQGYTF
TRBV7-2	TRBJ1-1	NA	NA	TGTGCCAGCAGCTTAGGGGCTTACACTGAAGCTTTCTTT	CASSLGAYTEAFF
TRBV19	TRBJ1-5	NA	NA	TGTGCCAGTAGTTGGAGTTATCAGCCCCAGCATTTT	CASSWSYQPQHF
TRBV9	TRBJ2-3	NA	NA	TGTGCCAGCACCACTGGACTATCCGACACAGATACGCAGTATTTT	CASTTGLSDTDTQYF
TRBV5-1	TRBJ2-7	NA	NA	TGCGCCAGCAGCTGGGGCGCTGGGGGCAACGAGCAGTACTTC	CASSWGAGGNEQYF
TRBV7-8	TRBJ2-7	NA	NA	TGTGCCAGCAGCTCAGGCGGGCCTTACTACGAGCAGTACTTC	CASSSGGPYYEQYF
TRBV9	TRBJ2-2	few	TRBD2	TGTGCCAGCACCGGTAGCGGGGGGTCCACCGGGGAGCTGTTTTTT	CASTGSGGSTGELFF
TRBV9	TRBJ2-3	NA	NA	TGTGCCAGGGTTTTGAGGGGGGGGCTGGATACGCAGTATTTT	CARVLRGGLDTQYF